This TCR beta chain was documented in a study of T cells expressing NK-cell markers. Whole-study context: Sorted CD3+CD56-NKG2C+, CD3+CD56+NKG2C+ and CD3+CD56+NKG2C- T cells supplied the TCR beta repertoires.

Reprocessing the 5' RACE reads, TCRdb reports a single entry for every CDR3 protein and omits DNA. The listing records tens of thousands of distinct CDR3 sequences. Study-wide points: The dominant NKG2C+ clonotypes represented roughly 1.0-7.5% of CD8+ T cells in six or seven donors.

About this clonotype: The target antigen is unknown.

Sequencing was done on a sample of blood T cells: a sorted CD56 or NKG2C T cell subset, CD4+ or CD8+ T cells, or bulk PBMC T cells (not recorded which). The receptor was isolated from a woman between 18 and 70 years old in good health.

The CDR3 sequence: CASSLRGGSSYNEQFF. The gene calls are TRBV13 and TRBJ2-1; TCRdb designates TRBD1, a call that cannot be tested without DNA. Germline values: CDR1 PRHDT, CDR2 FYEKMQ (reference sequence). The length of the CDR3 is 16 residues.